This section outlines one T cell receptor (beta chain) sequence together with its context. This entry comes from a study of blood T cell repertoires in COVID-19. The overall study: In each case, the material was cDNA or gDNA derived from T cells, B-cell-depleted T cells, or PBMCs.

As processed by the authors: Nucleated cell number was recorded as an estimate derived from reference gene primer amplification. The method was immunoSEQ multiplex PCR; TCRdb's version includes in-frame clones alone and lacks a portion of them. V and J calls plus clone size are reproduced from that table; the DNA served to infer D and trimming. Of about 210,000 clones in the sample, about 83% are singletons; the top ten hold less than 8%. This receptor was taken from a woman aged 50 to 60 with active or convalescent COVID-19. Material for sequencing was peripheral blood.

The CDR3 coding sequence is TGTGCCAGCAGTGAACTAAATGTCGGTGGCTACACCTTC. This translates into CASSELNVGGYTF. J is TRBJ1-2 and V is TRBV6-1, with D uncertain. The CDR3 has 13 residues. Germline CDR1 reads MNHNS; CDR2 reads SASEGT. Trimming took off 2 bases at V and 7 bases at J, with 11 bases between the two ends.